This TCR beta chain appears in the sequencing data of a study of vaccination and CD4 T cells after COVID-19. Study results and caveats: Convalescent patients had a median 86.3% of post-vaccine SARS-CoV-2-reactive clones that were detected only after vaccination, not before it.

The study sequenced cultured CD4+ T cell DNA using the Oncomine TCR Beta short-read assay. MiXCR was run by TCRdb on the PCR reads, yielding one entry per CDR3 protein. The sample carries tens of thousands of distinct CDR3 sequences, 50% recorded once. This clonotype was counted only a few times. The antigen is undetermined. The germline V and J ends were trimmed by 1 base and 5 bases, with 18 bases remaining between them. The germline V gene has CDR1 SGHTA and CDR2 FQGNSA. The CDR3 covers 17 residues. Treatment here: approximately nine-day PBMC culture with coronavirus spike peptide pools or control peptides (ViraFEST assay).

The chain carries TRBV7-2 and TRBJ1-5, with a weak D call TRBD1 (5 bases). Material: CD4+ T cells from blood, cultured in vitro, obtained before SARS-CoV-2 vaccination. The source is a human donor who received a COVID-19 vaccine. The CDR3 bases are TGTGCCAGCAGCTTAGTACAGCAGGGTTGGGCGGATCAGCCCCAGCATTTT. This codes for CASSLVQQGWADQPQHF. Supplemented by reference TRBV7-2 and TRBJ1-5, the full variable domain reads GAGVSQSPSNKVTEKGKDVELRCDPISGHTALYWYRQSLGQGLEFLIYFQGNSAPDKSGLPSDRFSAERTGGSVSTLTIQRTQQEDSAVYLCASSLVQQGWADQPQHFGDGTRLSIL.